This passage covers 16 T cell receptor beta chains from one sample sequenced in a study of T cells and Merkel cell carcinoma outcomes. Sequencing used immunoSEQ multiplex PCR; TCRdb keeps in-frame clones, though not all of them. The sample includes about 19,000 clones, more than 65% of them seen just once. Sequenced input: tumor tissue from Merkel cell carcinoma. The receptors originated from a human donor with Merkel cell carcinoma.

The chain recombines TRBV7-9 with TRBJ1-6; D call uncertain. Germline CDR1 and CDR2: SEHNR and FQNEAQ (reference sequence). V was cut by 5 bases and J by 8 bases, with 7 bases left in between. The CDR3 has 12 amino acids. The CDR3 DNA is TGTGCCAGCAGCCTCGGGGATTCACCCCTCCACTTT. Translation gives CASSLGDSPLHF.

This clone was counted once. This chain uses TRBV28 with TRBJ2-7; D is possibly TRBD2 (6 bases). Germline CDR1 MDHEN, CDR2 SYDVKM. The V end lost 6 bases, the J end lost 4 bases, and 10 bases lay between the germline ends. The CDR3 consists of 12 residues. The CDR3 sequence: CASRSREYEQYF. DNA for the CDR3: TGTGCCAGCAGGAGCCGGGAGTACGAGCAGTACTTC.

The DNA of the CDR3 is TGTGCCAGCGCGGACTGGGCCTCTGGGGCCAACGTCCTGACTTTC. It encodes CASADWASGANVLTF. The chain couples TRBV6-1 to TRBJ2-6; possible D gene TRBD2, 5 bases. Per the germline V gene, CDR1 is MNHNS and CDR2 is SASEGT. CDR3 size: 15 residues. V gave up 8 bases and J gave up 0 bases, with 11 bases separating them.

In DNA form, the CDR3 reads TGTGCCAGCAGTTACGGTGGGCAGGGGGATGAGCAGTTCTTC. As protein: CASSYGGQGDEQFF. The rearrangement uses TRBV6-6 and TRBJ2-1; 7 bases agree with TRBD1. The CDR3 length is 14 residues. V shed 2 bases, J shed 8 bases, and the junction held 6 bases outside the gene matches. CDR1 and CDR2 from the germline V gene are MNHNY and SVGAGI (reference sequence).

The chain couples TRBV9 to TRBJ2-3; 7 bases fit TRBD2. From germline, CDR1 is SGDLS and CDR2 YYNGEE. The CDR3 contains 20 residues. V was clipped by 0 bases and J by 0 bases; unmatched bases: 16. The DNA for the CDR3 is TGTGCCAGCAGCGTAGCTGACGTGGGGGGGTCCGGTATCAGCACAGATACGCAGTATTTT. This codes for CASSVADVGGSGISTDTQYF. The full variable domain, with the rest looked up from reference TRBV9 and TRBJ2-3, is DSGVTQTPKHLITATGQRVTLRCSPRSGDLSVYWYQQSLDQGLQFLIQYYNGEERAKGNILERFSAQQFPDLHSELNLSSLELGDSALYFCASSVADVGGSGISTDTQYFGPGTRLTVL.

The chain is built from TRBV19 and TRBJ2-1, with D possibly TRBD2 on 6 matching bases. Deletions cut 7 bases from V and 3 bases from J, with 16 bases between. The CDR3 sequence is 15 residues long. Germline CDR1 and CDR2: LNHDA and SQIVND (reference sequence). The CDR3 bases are TGTGCCAGTAAAGGTATGGGGGGAGGCTACAATGAGCAGTTCTTC. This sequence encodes CASKGMGGGYNEQFF.

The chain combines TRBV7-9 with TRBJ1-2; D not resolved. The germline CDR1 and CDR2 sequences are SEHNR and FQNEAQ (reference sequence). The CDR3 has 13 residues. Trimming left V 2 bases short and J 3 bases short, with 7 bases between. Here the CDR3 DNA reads TGTGCCAGCAGCTTACTACGGGACTATGGCTACACCTTC. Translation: CASSLLRDYGYTF.

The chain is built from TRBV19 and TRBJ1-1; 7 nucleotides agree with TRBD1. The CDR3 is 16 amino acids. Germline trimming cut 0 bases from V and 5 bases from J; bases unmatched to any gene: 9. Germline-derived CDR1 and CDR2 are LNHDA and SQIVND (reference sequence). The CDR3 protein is CASSIDPRGRGTEAFF. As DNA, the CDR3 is TGTGCCAGTAGTATAGATCCTCGAGGCAGGGGGACTGAAGCTTTCTTT.

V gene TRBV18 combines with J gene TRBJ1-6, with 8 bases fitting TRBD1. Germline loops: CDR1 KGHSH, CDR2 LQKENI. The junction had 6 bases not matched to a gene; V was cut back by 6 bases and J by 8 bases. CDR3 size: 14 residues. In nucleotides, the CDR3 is TGTGCCAGCTCTCCGGGACAGGTGTATTCACCCCTCCACTTT. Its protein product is CASSPGQVYSPLHF.

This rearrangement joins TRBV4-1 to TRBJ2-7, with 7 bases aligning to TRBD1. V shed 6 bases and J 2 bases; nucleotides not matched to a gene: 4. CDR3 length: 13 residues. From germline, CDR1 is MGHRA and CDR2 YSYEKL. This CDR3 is CASSHGTAYEQYF. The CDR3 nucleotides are TGCGCCAGCAGTCATGGGACAGCCTACGAGCAGTACTTC.

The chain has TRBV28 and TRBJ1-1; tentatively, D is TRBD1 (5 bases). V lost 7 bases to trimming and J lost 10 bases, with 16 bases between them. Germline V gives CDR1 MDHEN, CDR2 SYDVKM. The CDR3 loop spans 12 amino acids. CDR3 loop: CASTRFGGTAFF. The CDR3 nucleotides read TGTGCCAGCACCCGTTTTGGGGGGACAGCTTTCTTT.

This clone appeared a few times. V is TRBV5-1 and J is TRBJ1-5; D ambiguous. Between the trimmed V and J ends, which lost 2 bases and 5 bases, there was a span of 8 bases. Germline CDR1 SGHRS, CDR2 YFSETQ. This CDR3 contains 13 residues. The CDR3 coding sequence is TGCGCCAGCAGCTTTATAGGAGATCAGCCCCAGCATTTT. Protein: CASSFIGDQPQHF. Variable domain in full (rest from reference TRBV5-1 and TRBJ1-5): KAGVTQTPRYLIKTRGQQVTLSCSPISGHRSVSWYQQTPGQGLQFLFEYFSETQRNKGNFPGRFSGRQFSNSRSEMNVSTLELGDSALYLCASSFIGDQPQHFGDGTRLSIL.

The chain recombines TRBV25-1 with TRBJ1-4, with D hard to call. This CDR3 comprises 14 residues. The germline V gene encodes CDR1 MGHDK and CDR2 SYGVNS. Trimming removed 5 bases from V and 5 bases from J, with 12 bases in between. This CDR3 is CASSTPGRNEKLFF. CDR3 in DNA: TGTGCCAGCAGTACGCCAGGCCGAAATGAAAAACTGTTTTTT.

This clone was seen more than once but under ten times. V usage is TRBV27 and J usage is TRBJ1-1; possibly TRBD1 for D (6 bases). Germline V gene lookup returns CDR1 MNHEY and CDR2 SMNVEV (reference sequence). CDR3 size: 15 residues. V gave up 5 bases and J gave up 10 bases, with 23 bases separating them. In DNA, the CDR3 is TGTGCCAGCAGTCTACAGGGCTACAATTCAGGTGGAGCTTTCTTT. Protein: CASSLQGYNSGGAFF.

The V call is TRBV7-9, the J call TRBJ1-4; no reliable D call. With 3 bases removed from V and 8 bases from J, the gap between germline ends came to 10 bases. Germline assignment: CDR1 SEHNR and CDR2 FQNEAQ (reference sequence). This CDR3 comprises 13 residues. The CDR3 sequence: CASSFLSPEKLFF. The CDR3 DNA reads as TGTGCCAGCAGCTTCTTGAGTCCGGAAAAACTGTTTTTT.

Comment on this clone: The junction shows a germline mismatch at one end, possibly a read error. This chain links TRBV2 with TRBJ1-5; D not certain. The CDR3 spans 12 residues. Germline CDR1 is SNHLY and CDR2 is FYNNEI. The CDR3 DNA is TGTGCCAGCAGGGAAGGGATGGGGCCCCAGCATTTT. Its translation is CASREGMGPQHF.